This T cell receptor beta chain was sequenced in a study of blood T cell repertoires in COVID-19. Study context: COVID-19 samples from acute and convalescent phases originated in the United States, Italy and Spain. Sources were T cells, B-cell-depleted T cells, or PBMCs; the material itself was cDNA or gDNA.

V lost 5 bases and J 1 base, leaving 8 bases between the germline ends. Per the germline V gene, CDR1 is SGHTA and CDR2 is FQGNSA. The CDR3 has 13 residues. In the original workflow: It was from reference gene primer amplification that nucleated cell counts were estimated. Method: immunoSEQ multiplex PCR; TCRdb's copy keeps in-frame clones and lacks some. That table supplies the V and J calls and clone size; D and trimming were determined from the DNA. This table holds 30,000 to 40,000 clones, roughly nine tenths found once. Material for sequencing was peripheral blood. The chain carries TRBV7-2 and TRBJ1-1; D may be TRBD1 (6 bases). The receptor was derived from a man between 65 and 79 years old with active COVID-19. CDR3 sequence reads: CASSTQGNTEAFF. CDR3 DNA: TGTGCCAGCAGCACACAGGGGAACACTGAAGCTTTCTTT.